The text below deals with one T cell receptor (beta chain). Which antigen it targets is not known. The data stem from a study of CXCR3-negative and CXCR3-positive naive CD8 T cells (dated by TCRdb to about 2019). About the full investigation: Around 140 million TRB reads were obtained in total, roughly 1.5 +/- 0.3 million reads per library. Diversity and physicochemical repertoire analyses were performed on about 12 donors pooled from two independent experiments. For the TRBV-TRBJ cluster analysis, the naive subsets came from roughly 5 donors, while the memory cells came from 3 donors. Study-wide conclusions, independent of this receptor: Freshly isolated PBMCs were used for most assays because CXCR3 expression partially decreased after cryopreservation. Compared with CXCR3-negative naive cells, CXCR3-positive naive cells had TRB CDR3s with higher hydrophobicity (lower Kidera factor 4), lower energy, and higher strength and volume indices. Comparably high repertoire diversity was found in both naive subsets, whereas much lower repertoire diversity was found in memory CD8+ T cells. Because surface CD5, which has been linked to self-reactivity in mice, was comparable between naive subsets, TCR interaction strength was also inferred from TRB CDR3 physicochemical properties. TRBV-TRBJ usage was similar between naive CXCR3-negative and CXCR3-positive cells from the same donor, while memory cells showed distinct patterns.

Each CD8+ T cell subset was flow-sorted in triplicate, and 300,000 or so cells per subset were placed directly into RLT lysis buffer. To exclude memory contaminants, naive CD8+ T cells were stringently defined as CD45RO-CCR7+CD27+CD95-. Standard density gradient centrifugation was used to isolate peripheral blood mononuclear cells from buffy coats. Naive CXCR3-negative and CXCR3-positive CD8+ T cells were flow-sorted using a FACSAria III. Total RNA was extracted from sorted cells using an RNeasy Mini Kit. Reading from cysteine to phenylalanine, the CDR3 counts 17 amino acids. No DNA sequence is on record. The CDR1 and CDR2 encoded by the germline V gene (reference sequence) are DFQATT and SNEGSKA. TCRdb records NextSeq 550 as the sequencer. The Human TCR Profiling Kit (MiLaboratory) was used to prepare UMI-labeled 5' RACE TRB cDNA libraries. cDNA synthesis used the entire amount of extracted RNA, and PCR amplification then used the entire amount of cDNA produced. Libraries were prepared in parallel using an identical number of PCR cycles. In the paper's pipeline: With a requirement of at least two reads per UMI, MIGEC and MiXCR extracted about 49,000 +/- 11,000 unique UMI-labeled TRB cDNA molecules per library. An average of roughly 40,000 +/- 10,000 functional in-frame TRB CDR3 nucleotide clonotypes without stop codons was found per library. Diversity metrics, including normalized Shannon-Wiener and Chao1, were computed in VDJtools after downsampling to 5000 UMI-labeled TRB molecules per sample. VDJtools was used to calculate clonotype-size-weighted physicochemical properties of the central five CDR3 residues, namely interaction energy, strength, volume and Kidera factor 4. TCRdb reprocessed the reads and assigns one entry to each CDR3 protein sequence, leaving out DNA. These V and J calls derive from TCRdb rather than the authors' analysis. The sample table gives about 90,000 distinct CDR3 sequences. Of the sample, approximately 1.1% is held by the ten largest clones.

The chain is assembled from TRBV20-1 and TRBJ2-5; TCRdb gives TRBD1 as the D gene, but with no DNA this cannot be confirmed. Input material: naive CXCR3- CD8+ T cells from blood. The sample's cell subset or site, from its label and the paper: CD45RO-CCR7+CD27+CD95- naive CD8+ T cells lacking CXCR3 (TNR3-). The source of this sequence is a human donor in good health. Some clones in this sample may be carry-over from other donors' samples. The CDR3 sequence is CSARDILGAGDQETQYF.